The clone carrying this T cell receptor beta chain appeared a few times. This specimen comes from a study of T cell responses to AZD1222 COVID-19 vaccine. CDR3 length: 13 residues. The germline V gene encodes CDR1 SQVTM and CDR2 ANQGSEA. V lost 0 bases, J lost 10 bases, and 12 bases lay in between. Assay: immunoSEQ multiplex PCR; the TCRdb copy retains only in-frame clones and omits some. The repertoire holds tens of thousands of clones, with more than 70% as singletons. The material was peripheral blood, obtained on day 0 of AZD1222 vaccination. The receptor was isolated from an adult in good health. The chain links TRBV29-1 to TRBJ1-4; maybe TRBD1 (5 bases). The CDR3 coding sequence is TGCAGCGTTGAAGAGTCAGGGATGGGAAAACTGTTTTTT. It codes for CSVEESGMGKLFF.